This TCR beta chain is drawn from a study of T cells after yellow fever vaccination. TCRdb called the 5' RACE reads again in MiXCR, with one record for every CDR3 protein. The data contain fewer than 450,000 distinct CDR3 sequences, 3.5% to 4.5% of them seen just once; the ten biggest clones take up roughly 24%. Study-wide results and caveats: Boosting was followed by the reappearance of most primary-vaccination clones (about 97% CD4, 85% to 90% CD8). Across the CD4 and CD8 compartments, a small share of clonotypes was present in both.

Germline V gives CDR1 LNHDA, CDR2 SQIVND (reference sequence). This CDR3 contains 15 residues. V was clipped by 7 bases and J by 2 bases, with 15 bases between them. This clonotype was picked up a small number of times. Its antigen is not known. V and J are TRBV19 and TRBJ1-5, with TRBD1 as a possible D gene (6 bases). Sequences were derived from PBMCs, sampled 5 days after the yellow fever booster vaccination. The clonotype originates from a man between 18 and 35 years old who received the YFV17D yellow fever vaccine. This CDR3 is CASTPQDRGNQPQHF. CDR3 nucleotides: TGTGCCAGTACCCCCCAGGACAGAGGCAATCAGCCCCAGCATTTT.